This TCR beta chain was identified during a study of Graves' ophthalmopathy and Graves' hyperthyroidism. General study findings and limits: Blood samples also showed most expanded thyroid clonotypes exceeding 0.001 frequency.

This clonotype has just a few counts. What it recognizes is unknown. TCR beta CDR3 regions were amplified from RNA transcripts. Second-round multiplex PCR came after a first-round RT-PCR that employed HTBI primers. Each CDR3 protein gets one entry after TCRdb re-called the multiplex PCR reads with MiXCR. There are roughly 700,000 distinct CDR3 sequences in the sample; about 44% occur only once, and approximately 43% lies in the top ten. The germline V gene encodes CDR1 LGHNT and CDR2 FRNRAP. The CDR3 consists of 13 residues. Other autoimmune diseases, uncontrolled infections, pregnancy and lactation each led to patient exclusion.

This chain uses TRBV12-5 with TRBJ1-5; D uncertain. This clonotype was obtained from an adult man with Graves' ophthalmopathy. The sequenced sample was peripheral blood. The CDR3 sequence: CASSQGHSQPQHF. The CDR3 DNA follows: TGTGCCAGCAGCCAAGGGCATTCTCAGCCCCAGCATTTT.